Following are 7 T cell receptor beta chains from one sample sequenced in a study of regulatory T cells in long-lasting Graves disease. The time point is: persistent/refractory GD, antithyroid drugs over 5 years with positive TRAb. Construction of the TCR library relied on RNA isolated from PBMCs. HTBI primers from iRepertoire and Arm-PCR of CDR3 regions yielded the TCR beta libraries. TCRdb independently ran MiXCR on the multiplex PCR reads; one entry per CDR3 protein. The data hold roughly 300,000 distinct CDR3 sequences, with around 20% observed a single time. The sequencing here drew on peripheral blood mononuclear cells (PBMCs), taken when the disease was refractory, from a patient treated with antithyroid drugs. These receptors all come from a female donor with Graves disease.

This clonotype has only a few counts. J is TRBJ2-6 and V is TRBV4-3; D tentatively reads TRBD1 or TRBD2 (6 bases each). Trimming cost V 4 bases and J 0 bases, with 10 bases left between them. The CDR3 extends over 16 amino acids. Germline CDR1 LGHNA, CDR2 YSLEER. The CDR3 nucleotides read TGCGCCAGCAGCCCCGGGGGCCGCTCTGGGGCCAACGTCCTGACTTTC. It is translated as CASSPGGRSGANVLTF.

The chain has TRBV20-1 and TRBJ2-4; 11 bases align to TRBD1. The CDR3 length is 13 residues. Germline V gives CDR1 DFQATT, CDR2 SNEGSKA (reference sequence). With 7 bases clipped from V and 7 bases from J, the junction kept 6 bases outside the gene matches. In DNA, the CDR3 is TGCAGTGGGGAGGACAGGGGGCGCAACATTCAGTACTTC. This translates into CSGEDRGRNIQYF.

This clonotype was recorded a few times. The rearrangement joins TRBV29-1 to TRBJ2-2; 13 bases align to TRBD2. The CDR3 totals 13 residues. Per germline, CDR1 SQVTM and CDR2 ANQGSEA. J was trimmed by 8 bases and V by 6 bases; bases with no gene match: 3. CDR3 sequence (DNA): TGCAGCGTCCGACTAGCGGGAGGTGGGGAGCTGTTTTTT. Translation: CSVRLAGGGELFF.

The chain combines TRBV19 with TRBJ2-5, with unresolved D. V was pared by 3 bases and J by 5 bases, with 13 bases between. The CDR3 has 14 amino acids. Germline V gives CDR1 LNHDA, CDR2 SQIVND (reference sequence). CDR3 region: CASSIDVSRETQYF. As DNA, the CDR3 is TGTGCCAGTAGTATCGACGTTTCTCGGGAGACCCAGTACTTC.

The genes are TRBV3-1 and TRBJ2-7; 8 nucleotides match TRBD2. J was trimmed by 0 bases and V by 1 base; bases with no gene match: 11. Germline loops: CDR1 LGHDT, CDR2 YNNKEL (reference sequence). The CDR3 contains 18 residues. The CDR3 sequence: CASSQGVLGTSGSYEQYF. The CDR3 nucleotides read TGTGCCAGCAGCCAAGGGGTATTAGGAACTAGCGGCTCCTACGAGCAGTACTTC.

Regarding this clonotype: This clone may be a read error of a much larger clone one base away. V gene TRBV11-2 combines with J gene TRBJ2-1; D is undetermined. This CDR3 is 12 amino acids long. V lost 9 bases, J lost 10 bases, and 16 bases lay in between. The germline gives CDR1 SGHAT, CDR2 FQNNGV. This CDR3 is CASGGFGYEQFF. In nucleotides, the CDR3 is TGTGCCAGTGGTGGTTTCGGCTACGAGCAGTTCTTC. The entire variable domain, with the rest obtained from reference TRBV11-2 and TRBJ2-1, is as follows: EAGVAQSPRYKIIEKRQSVAFWCNPISGHATLYWYQQILGQGPKLLIQFQNNGVVDDSQLPKDRFSAERLKGVDSTLKIQPAKLEDSAVYLCASGGFGYEQFFGPGTRLTVL.

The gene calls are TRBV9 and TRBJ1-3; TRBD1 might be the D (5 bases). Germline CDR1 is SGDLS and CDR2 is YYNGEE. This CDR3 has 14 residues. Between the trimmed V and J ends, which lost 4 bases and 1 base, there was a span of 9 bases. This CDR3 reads CASSQGTSGNTIYF. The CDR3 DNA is TGTGCCAGCAGCCAAGGGACGTCTGGAAACACCATATATTTT. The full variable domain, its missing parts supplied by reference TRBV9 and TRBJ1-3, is DSGVTQTPKHLITATGQRVTLRCSPRSGDLSVYWYQQSLDQGLQFLIQYYNGEERAKGNILERFSAQQFPDLHSELNLSSLELGDSALYFCASSQGTSGNTIYFGEGSWLTVV.